Included here is one T cell receptor beta chain sequence, with context. The germline V and J ends were trimmed by 2 bases and 1 base, with 8 bases remaining between them. Germline CDR1 reads MNHEY; CDR2 reads SVGAGI. This CDR3 contains 14 residues. The data were obtained in a study of OX40 agonist ivuxolimab in advanced cancers. Sequencing used immunoSEQ multiplex PCR; TCRdb keeps in-frame clones, though not all of them. The sample includes tens of thousands of clones, just under 85% of them seen just once. The chain recombines TRBV6-5 with TRBJ1-1; D unresolved. Material: CD4+ or CD8+ T cells sorted from blood, obtained in a trial of the OX40 agonist ivuxolimab. This receptor was identified in an adult with an advanced solid tumor such as melanoma, head and neck, liver or kidney cancer. The CDR3, as DNA: TGTGCCAGCAGTTACGAGGGTTGGAACACTGAAGCTTTCTTT. Translation gives CASSYEGWNTEAFF.